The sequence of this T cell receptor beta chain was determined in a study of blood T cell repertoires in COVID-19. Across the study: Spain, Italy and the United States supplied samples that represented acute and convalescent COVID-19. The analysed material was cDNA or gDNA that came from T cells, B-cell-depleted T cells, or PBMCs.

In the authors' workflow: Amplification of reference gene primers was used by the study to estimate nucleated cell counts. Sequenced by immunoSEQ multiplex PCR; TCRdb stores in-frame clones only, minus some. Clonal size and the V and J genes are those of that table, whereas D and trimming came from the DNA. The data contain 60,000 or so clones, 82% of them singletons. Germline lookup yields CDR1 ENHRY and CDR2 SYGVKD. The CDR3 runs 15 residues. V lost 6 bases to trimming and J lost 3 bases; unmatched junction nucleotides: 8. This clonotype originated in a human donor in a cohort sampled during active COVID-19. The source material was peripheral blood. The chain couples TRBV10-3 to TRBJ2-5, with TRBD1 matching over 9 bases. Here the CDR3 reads CAISSPTGGKETQYF. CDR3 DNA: TGTGCCATCAGCTCGCCGACAGGGGGAAAAGAGACCCAGTACTTC.